The clone carrying this T cell receptor beta chain was observed a handful of times. Antigen: not known. The data were obtained in a study of OX40 agonist ivuxolimab in advanced cancers. Study at large: An anti-OX40 (CD134) antibody with agonistic activity, ivuxolimab, was administered to patients.

Regarding the study as a whole: Among the lowest peripheral clonal expansion occurred in 0.1-3.0 mg/kg partial responders. Low normalized T-cell clonal expansion was also seen in some nonresponders.

TCRdb's table, derived via immunoSEQ multiplex PCR, lists solely in-frame clones and lacks some. This sample has 25,000 to 35,000 clones, with 79% found just once. V lost 0 bases to trimming and J lost 4 bases, with 12 bases between them. This CDR3 has 15 residues. The germline gives CDR1 MGHRA, CDR2 YSYEKL. Researchers took blood at baseline, on cycle 4 day 1, and on cycle 7 day 1. This sample comprised CD4+ or CD8+ T cells sorted from blood, obtained in a trial of the OX40 agonist ivuxolimab. The chain uses TRBV4-1 and TRBJ1-1; no clear D. This receptor was identified in an adult with an advanced solid tumor such as melanoma, head and neck, liver or kidney cancer. In DNA form, the CDR3 reads TGCGCCAGCAGCCAAGAGGACCATCCTGGCACTGAAGCTTTCTTT. This codes for CASSQEDHPGTEAFF.